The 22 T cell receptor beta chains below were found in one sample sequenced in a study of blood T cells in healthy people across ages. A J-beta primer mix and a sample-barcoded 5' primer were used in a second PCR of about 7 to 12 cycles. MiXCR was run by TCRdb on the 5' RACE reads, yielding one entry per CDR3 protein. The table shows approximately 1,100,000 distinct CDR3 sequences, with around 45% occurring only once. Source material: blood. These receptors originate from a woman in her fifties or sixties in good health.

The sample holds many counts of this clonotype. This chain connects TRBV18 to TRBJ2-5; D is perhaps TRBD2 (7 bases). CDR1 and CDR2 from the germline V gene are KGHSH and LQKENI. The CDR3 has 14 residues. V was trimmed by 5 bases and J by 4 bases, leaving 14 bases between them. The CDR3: CASSSRGQGETQYF. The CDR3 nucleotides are TGTGCCAGCTCATCGCGGGGGCAGGGAGAGACCCAGTACTTC.

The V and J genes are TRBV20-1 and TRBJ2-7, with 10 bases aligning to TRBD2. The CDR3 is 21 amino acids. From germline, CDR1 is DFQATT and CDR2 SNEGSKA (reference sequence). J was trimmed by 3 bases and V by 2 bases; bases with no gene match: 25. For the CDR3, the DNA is TGCAGTGCTAGATCGGACCCCACTCCGGGACTAGCGTTGGTCGATTACTACGAGCAGTACTTC. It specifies CSARSDPTPGLALVDYYEQYF.

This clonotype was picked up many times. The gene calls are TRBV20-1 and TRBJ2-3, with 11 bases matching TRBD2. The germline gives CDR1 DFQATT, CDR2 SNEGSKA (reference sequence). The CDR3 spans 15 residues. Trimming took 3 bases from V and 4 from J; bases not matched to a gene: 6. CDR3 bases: TGCAGTGCTAGCCCTAGCGGGAGGAGGGCAGATACGCAGTATTTT. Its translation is CSASPSGRRADTQYF.

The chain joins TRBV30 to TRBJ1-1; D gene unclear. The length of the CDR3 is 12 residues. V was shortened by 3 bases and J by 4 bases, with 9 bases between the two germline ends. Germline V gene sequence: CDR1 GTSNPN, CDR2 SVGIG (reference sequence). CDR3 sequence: CAWREVGTEAFF. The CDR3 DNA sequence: TGTGCCTGGAGAGAGGTGGGCACTGAAGCTTTCTTT.

CDR3 protein: CASSNRDQNLDEQYF. In nucleotides, the CDR3 is TGTGCCAGCAGCAACCGGGACCAAAATCTAGACGAGCAGTACTTC. The chain couples TRBV21-1 to TRBJ2-7; the DNA was not compared with TRBD1, the D call given in the table. TRBV21-1 is listed as a pseudogene. The CDR3 covers 15 residues.

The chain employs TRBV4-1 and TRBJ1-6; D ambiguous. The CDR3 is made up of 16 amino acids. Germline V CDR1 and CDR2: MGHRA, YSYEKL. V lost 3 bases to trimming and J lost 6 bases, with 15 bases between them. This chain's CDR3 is CASSQEPPIGNSPLHF. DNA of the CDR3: TGCGCCAGCAGCCAGGAACCCCCGATAGGTAATTCACCCCTCCACTTT.

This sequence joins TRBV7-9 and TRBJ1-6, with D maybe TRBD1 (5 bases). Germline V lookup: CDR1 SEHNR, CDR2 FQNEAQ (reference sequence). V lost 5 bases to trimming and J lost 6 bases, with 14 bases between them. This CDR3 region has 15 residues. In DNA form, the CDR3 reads TGTGCCAGCAGCGGCAGGGCAGGGCCTAATTCACCCCTCCACTTT. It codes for CASSGRAGPNSPLHF.

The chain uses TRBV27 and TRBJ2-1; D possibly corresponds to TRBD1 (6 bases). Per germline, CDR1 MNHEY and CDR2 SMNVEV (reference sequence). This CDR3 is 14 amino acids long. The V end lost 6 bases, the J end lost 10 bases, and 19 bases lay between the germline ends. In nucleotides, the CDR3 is TGTGCCAGCAGCTTAAGGGGACACCACTACGAGCAGTTCTTC. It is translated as CASSLRGHHYEQFF.

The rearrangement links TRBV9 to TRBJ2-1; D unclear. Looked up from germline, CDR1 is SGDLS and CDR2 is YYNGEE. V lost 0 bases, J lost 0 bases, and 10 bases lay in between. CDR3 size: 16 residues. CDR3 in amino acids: CASSVAIWGSYNEQFF. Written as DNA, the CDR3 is TGTGCCAGCAGCGTAGCGATCTGGGGCTCCTACAATGAGCAGTTCTTC.

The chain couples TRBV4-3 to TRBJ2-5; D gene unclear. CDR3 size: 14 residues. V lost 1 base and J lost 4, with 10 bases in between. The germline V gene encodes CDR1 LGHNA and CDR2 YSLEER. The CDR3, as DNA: TGCGCCAGCAGCCAAGGGAACCACGGAGAGACCCAGTACTTC. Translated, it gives CASSQGNHGETQYF.

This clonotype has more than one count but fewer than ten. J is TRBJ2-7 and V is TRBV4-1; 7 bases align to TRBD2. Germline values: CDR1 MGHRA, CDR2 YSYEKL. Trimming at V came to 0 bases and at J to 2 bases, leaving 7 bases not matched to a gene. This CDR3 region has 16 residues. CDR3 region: CASSQDGPSGPYEQYF. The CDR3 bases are TGCGCCAGCAGCCAAGATGGGCCTAGCGGACCCTACGAGCAGTACTTC.

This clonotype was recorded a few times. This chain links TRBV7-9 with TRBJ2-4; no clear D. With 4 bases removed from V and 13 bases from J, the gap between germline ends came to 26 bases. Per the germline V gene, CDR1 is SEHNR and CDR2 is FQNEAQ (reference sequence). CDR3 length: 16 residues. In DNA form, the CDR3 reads TGTGCCAGCAGCTCAACCTTAGGCGGTTGGGCCAGAGTGCAGTACTTC. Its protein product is CASSSTLGGWARVQYF. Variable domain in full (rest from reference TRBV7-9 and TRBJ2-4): DTGVSQNPRHKITKRGQNVTFRCDPISEHNRLYWYRQTLGQGPEFLTYFQNEAQLEKSRLLSDRFSAERPKGSFSTLEIQRTEQGDSAMYLCASSSTLGGWARVQYFGAGTRLSVL.

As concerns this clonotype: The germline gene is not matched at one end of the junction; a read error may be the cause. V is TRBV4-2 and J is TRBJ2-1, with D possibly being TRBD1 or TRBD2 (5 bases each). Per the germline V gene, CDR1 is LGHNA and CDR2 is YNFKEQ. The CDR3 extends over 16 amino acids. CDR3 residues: CASGQDWGSSYNEQFF. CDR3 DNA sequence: TGTGCCAGCGGCCAAGATTGGGGGAGCTCCTACAATGAGCAGTTCTTC.

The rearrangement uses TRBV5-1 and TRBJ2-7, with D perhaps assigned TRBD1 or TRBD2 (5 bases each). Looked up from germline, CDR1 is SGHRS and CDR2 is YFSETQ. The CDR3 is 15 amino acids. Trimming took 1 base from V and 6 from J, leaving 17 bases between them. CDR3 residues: CASSLLRDGHSEQYF. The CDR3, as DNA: TGCGCCAGCAGCTTGCTCCGGGACGGCCACTCCGAGCAGTACTTC. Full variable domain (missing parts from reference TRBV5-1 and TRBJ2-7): KAGVTQTPRYLIKTRGQQVTLSCSPISGHRSVSWYQQTPGQGLQFLFEYFSETQRNKGNFPGRFSGRQFSNSRSEMNVSTLELGDSALYLCASSLLRDGHSEQYFGPGTRLTVT.

The DNA for the CDR3 is TGTGCTAGTTCCGGCGGGAGGCCGAACACCGGGGAGCTGTTTTTT. Translated: CASSGGRPNTGELFF. V gene TRBV12-5 combines with J gene TRBJ2-2; TRBD2 matches at 8 bases. The ends lost 8 bases at V and 0 bases at J; junction bases unmatched: 5. This CDR3 is 15 amino acids long. In germline, CDR1 is LGHNT, CDR2 FRNRAP.

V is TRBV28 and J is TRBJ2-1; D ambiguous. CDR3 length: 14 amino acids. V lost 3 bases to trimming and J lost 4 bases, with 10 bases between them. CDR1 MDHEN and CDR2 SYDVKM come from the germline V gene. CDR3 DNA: TGTGCCAGCAGTTTCGTTAATTCTTACAATGAGCAGTTCTTC. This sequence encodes CASSFVNSYNEQFF.

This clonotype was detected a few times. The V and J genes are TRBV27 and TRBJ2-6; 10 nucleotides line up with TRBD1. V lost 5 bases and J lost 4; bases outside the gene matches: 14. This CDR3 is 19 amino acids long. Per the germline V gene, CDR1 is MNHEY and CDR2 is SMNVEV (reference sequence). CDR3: CASSPPRDRGRPGANVLTF. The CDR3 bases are TGTGCCAGCAGTCCGCCGAGGGACAGGGGACGTCCAGGGGCCAACGTCCTGACTTTC.

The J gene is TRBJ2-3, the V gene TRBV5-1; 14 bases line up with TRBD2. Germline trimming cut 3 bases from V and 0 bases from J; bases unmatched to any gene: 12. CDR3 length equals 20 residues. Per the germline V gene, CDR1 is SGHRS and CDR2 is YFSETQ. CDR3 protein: CASSSLGTSGSASSTDTQYF. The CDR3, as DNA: TGCGCCAGCAGCTCGTTAGGGACTAGCGGGAGTGCCTCTAGCACAGATACGCAGTATTTT.

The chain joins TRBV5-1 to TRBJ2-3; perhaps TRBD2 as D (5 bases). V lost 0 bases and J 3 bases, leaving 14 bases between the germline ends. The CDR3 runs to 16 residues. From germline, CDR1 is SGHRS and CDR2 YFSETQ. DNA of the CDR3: TGCGCCAGCAGCTTGGAAGATGCCGGGATTACAGATACGCAGTATTTT. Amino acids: CASSLEDAGITDTQYF. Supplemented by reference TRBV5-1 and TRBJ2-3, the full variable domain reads KAGVTQTPRYLIKTRGQQVTLSCSPISGHRSVSWYQQTPGQGLQFLFEYFSETQRNKGNFPGRFSGRQFSNSRSEMNVSTLELGDSALYLCASSLEDAGITDTQYFGPGTRLTVL.

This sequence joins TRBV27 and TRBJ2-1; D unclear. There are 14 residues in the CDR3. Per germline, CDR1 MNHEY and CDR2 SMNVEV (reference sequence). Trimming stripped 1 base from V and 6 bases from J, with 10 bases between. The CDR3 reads CASSLLTRGNEQFF. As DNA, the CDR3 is TGTGCCAGCAGTTTATTGACGAGAGGCAATGAGCAGTTCTTC.

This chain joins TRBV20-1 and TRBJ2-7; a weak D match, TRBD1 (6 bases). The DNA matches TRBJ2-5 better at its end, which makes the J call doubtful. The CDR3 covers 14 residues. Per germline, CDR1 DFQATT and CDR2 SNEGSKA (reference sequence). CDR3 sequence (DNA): TGCAGTGCCGCCTATTTCCGGGAACAGGGGACCCAGTACTTC. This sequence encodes CSAAYFREQGTQYF.

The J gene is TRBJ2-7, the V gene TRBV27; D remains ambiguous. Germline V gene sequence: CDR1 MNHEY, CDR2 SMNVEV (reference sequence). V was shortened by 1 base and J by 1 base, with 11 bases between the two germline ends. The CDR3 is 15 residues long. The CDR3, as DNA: TGTGCCAGCAGTTTATTAGGGCACTCTTCCTACGAGCAGTACTTC. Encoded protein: CASSLLGHSSYEQYF.